The TCR beta chain under discussion was sequenced for a study of human T cells and chemical hapten exposure. As for the study in general: It was small differences in pooled library volume that mainly caused per-sample TCR yields to vary. Study results and caveats: With DPC sensitization, TCRs exceeding 1 in 1000 frequency showed no change.

Library construction involved attaching unique molecular identifiers to individual cDNA molecules, which allowed quantitative, reproducible TCR counting. TCRdb re-called the 5' RACE reads with MiXCR, one entry per CDR3 protein. The table records fewer than 150,000 distinct CDR3 sequences, around 20% of them present only once. Extraction of total RNA was performed on unfractionated whole blood. Germline CDR1 is SGHRS and CDR2 is YFSETQ. This CDR3 has 18 residues. The V and J ends lost 0 bases and 2 bases, in that order; junction bases with no gene match: 8. This clonotype was recorded a few times. Antigen unknown.

This sequence originates from a human donor in good health. The rearrangement joins TRBV5-1 to TRBJ2-3; 11 bases are a match to TRBD2. The CDR3 is CASSLGTSGPSFTDTQYF. The DNA for the CDR3 is TGCGCCAGCAGCTTGGGGACTAGCGGGCCTTCGTTCACAGATACGCAGTATTTT.